The rows below give T cell receptor beta chains drawn from one sample of a study of T cell responses to AZD1222 COVID-19 vaccine. Repertoires were generated with immunoSEQ multiplex PCR, while TCRdb's copy carries only in-frame clones and drops some. Of roughly 100,000 clones in the sample, around 83% are singletons; the top ten hold about 5%. The specimen comprised peripheral blood, sampled on day 0 of AZD1222 vaccination. The receptors come from an adult in good health. The CDR3 runs from the conserved cysteine through the conserved F or W. A D gene is named only where the DNA matches it firmly. Clone size is given for some rows only: seen once, a few or many times, or a class if the clone is expanded.

>once|TRBV19|TRBD2|TRBJ2-7
CATRLAGVGGYEQYF
TGTGCCACCCGACTAGCGGGAGTTGGAGGTTACGAGCAGTACTTC
>-|TRBV30|TRBD1|TRBJ1-1
CAWSAWDRETEAFF
TGTGCCTGGAGTGCCTGGGACAGGGAAACTGAAGCTTTCTTT
>-|TRBV29-1|-|TRBJ2-1
CSVELIQGPYNEQFF
TGCAGCGTTGAACTTATCCAGGGGCCCTACAATGAGCAGTTCTTC
>-|TRBV9|-|TRBJ2-2
CASSPRTATGELFF
TGTGCCAGCAGCCCCAGGACGGCGACCGGGGAGCTGTTTTTT
>-|TRBV27|-|TRBJ1-1
CASSLGMNTEAFF
TGTGCCAGCAGTTTGGGTATGAACACTGAAGCTTTCTTT
>-|TRBV5-4|-|TRBJ2-6
CASSLARLTSSSGANVLTF
TGTGCCAGCAGCTTGGCCCGTCTGACTAGTTCCTCTGGGGCCAACGTCCTGACTTTC
>-|TRBV27|-|TRBJ1-2
CASSLSGRADGYTF
TGTGCCAGCAGTTTATCGGGCAGGGCCGATGGCTACACCTTC
>-|TRBV27|-|TRBJ2-1
CASSLSPSAEQGFF
TGTGCCAGCAGTTTATCCCCTTCGGCCGAGCAGGGGTTCTTC
>-|TRBV11-3|TRBD1|TRBJ2-2
CASSLAPGQGQGVYTGELFF
TGTGCCAGCAGCTTAGCCCCGGGACAGGGTCAGGGGGTCTACACCGGGGAGCTGTTTTTT
>-|TRBV4-2|TRBD2|TRBJ2-3
CASSQEWAREVGDTQYF
TGTGCCAGCAGCCAAGAGTGGGCGCGGGAGGTGGGGGATACGCAGTATTTT
>-|TRBV7-8|TRBD1|TRBJ2-7
CASSLETGAREQYF
TGTGCCAGCAGCTTAGAGACAGGGGCCAGGGAGCAGTACTTC
>-|TRBV11-2|-|TRBJ2-7
CASSYGGALANEQYF
TGTGCCAGCAGCTACGGCGGGGCACTAGCTAACGAGCAGTACTTC
>-|TRBV7-8|TRBD1|TRBJ2-5
CASSLGRTGLYQETQYF
TGTGCCAGCAGCTTAGGTCGGACAGGATTGTACCAAGAGACCCAGTACTTC
>-|TRBV28|-|TRBJ1-5
CASSWTGQPQHF
TGTGCCAGCAGTTGGACCGGTCAGCCCCAGCATTTT
>-|TRBV7-2|-|TRBJ2-2
CASSLFEQFTGELFF
TGTGCCAGCAGCTTGTTCGAACAGTTTACCGGGGAGCTGTTTTTT
>once|TRBV7-3|-|TRBJ2-2
CASSPGGPRSGELFF
TGTGCCAGCAGCCCCGGGGGCCCTCGGTCCGGGGAGCTGTTTTTT
>-|TRBV6-2/TRBV6-3|-|TRBJ1-2
CASSYTNSYGYTF
TGTGCCAGCAGTTACACAAACAGCTATGGCTACACCTTC
>-|TRBV5-5|-|TRBJ2-3
CASSWPSFTDTQYF
TGTGCCAGCAGCTGGCCATCTTTCACAGATACGCAGTATTTT
>-|TRBV19|TRBD1|TRBJ2-1
CASSPDRGLEQFF
TGTGCCAGTAGCCCAGACAGGGGATTGGAGCAGTTCTTC
>-|TRBV5-6|TRBD1|TRBJ2-7
CASSLRDRGPYEQYF
TGTGCCAGCAGCCTCCGGGACAGGGGGCCCTACGAGCAGTACTTC
>-|TRBV5-1|-|TRBJ2-7
CASSSQGSEQYF
TGCGCCAGCAGCTCACAGGGAAGCGAGCAGTACTTC
>-|TRBV6-6|TRBD1|TRBJ2-7
CASSYRQGAEEQYF
TGTGCCAGCAGTTACAGGCAGGGGGCGGAGGAGCAGTACTTC
>-|TRBV6-5|-|TRBJ1-3
CASSPWVGNTIYF
TGTGCCAGCAGCCCCTGGGTTGGAAACACCATATATTTT
>-|TRBV5-1|-|TRBJ1-6
CASSSEGRASSYNSPLHF
TGCGCCAGCAGCTCTGAGGGCCGCGCGAGCTCCTATAATTCACCCCTCCACTTT
>-|TRBV30|-|TRBJ1-2
CAWSVLEGRYGYTF
TGTGCCTGGAGTGTACTTGAGGGTCGCTATGGCTACACCTTC
>-|TRBV5-1|-|TRBJ2-3
CASSRGANTDTQYF
TGCGCCAGCAGTCGGGGGGCGAATACAGATACGCAGTATTTT
>-|TRBV5-1|-|TRBJ1-4
CASSGPTRHRSGTNEKLFF
TGCGCCAGCAGCGGCCCAACCCGACACCGAAGTGGAACTAATGAAAAACTGTTTTTT
>-|TRBV7-2|TRBD1|TRBJ1-3
CASSLAGQGIGTGNTIYF
TGTGCCAGCAGCTTAGCTGGACAGGGAATTGGCACTGGAAACACCATATATTTT
>-|TRBV5-5|-|TRBJ2-3
CASSLVRSGDTQYF
TGTGCCAGCAGCTTGGTACGGAGCGGGGATACGCAGTATTTT
>-|TRBV2|-|TRBJ2-1
CASSEAVRDSYNEQFF
TGTGCCAGCAGTGAAGCGGTTCGGGACTCCTACAATGAGCAGTTCTTC
>-|TRBV7-9|TRBD2|TRBJ2-1
CASSGNGLAGYNEQFF
TGTGCCAGCAGCGGAAACGGGCTAGCGGGGTACAATGAGCAGTTCTTC
>-|TRBV6-5|TRBD1|TRBJ1-5
CASDTPTGVQPQHF
TGTGCCAGCGATACCCCGACAGGGGTTCAGCCCCAGCATTTT
>-|TRBV19|TRBD1|TRBJ1-1
CASRGTGVTEAFF
TGTGCCAGTAGAGGGACAGGGGTCACTGAAGCTTTCTTT
>-|TRBV9|TRBD2|TRBJ2-3
CASSVGLAGPDTQYF
TGTGCCAGCAGCGTAGGACTAGCTGGCCCAGATACGCAGTATTTT
>-|TRBV9|-|TRBJ2-3
CASSVATQGDTQYF
TGTGCCAGCAGCGTAGCAACTCAGGGAGATACGCAGTATTTT
>-|TRBV29-1|-|TRBJ2-6
CSVGARSGANVLTF
TGCAGCGTTGGGGCCCGCTCTGGGGCCAACGTCCTGACTTTC
>-|TRBV5-1|-|TRBJ1-2
CASSLEQGGGYTF
TGCGCCAGCAGCTTGGAACAGGGTGGGGGCTACACCTTC
>-|TRBV28|TRBD2|TRBJ2-5
CASSFGGGRASETQYF
TGTGCCAGCAGTTTCGGTGGCGGGAGGGCTTCCGAGACCCAGTACTTC
>few|TRBV19|-|TRBJ1-1
CASSIAGGRNTEAFF
TGTGCCAGTAGTATAGCGGGAGGGAGGAACACTGAAGCTTTCTTT
>-|TRBV25-1|TRBD1|TRBJ2-7
CASSGTGTGGYEQYF
TGTGCCAGCAGTGGCACCGGGACAGGCGGCTACGAGCAGTACTTC
>-|TRBV5-1|TRBD1|TRBJ2-3
CASSLGQGIADTQYF
TGCGCCAGCAGCTTAGGACAGGGGATAGCAGATACGCAGTATTTT
>-|TRBV2|-|TRBJ2-7
CASTGGLTYEQYF
TGTGCCAGCACGGGGGGCTTAACCTACGAGCAGTACTTC
>-|TRBV7-2|-|TRBJ2-1
CASSAEGTNEQFF
TGTGCCAGCAGCGCAGAGGGTACCAATGAGCAGTTCTTC
>-|TRBV7-2|-|TRBJ2-3
CASSFGRRDTQYF
TGTGCCAGCAGCTTTGGCCGGAGAGATACGCAGTATTTT
>few|TRBV6-2/TRBV6-3|-|TRBJ2-2
CASSYVQRRGGVNTGELFF
TGTGCCAGCAGTTACGTCCAGCGAAGGGGGGGAGTGAACACCGGGGAGCTGTTTTTT